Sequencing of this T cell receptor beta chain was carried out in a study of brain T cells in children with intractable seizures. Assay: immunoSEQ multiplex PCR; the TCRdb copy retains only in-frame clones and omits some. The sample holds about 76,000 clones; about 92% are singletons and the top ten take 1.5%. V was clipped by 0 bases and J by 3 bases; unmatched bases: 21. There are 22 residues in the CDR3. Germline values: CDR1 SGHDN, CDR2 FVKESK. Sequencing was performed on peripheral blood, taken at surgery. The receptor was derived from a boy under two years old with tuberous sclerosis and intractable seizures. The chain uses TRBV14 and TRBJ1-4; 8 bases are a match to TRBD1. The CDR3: CASSQERIQGAFWEESNEKLFF. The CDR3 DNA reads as TGTGCCAGCAGCCAAGAAAGGATCCAGGGGGCTTTCTGGGAAGAGTCTAATGAAAAACTGTTTTTT. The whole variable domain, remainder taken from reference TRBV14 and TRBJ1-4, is EAGVTQFPSHSVIEKGQTVTLRCDPISGHDNLYWYRRVMGKEIKFLLHFVKESKQDESGMPNNRFLAERTGGTYSTLKVQPAELEDSGVYFCASSQERIQGAFWEESNEKLFFGSGTQLSVL.